Here is one T cell receptor beta chain with its context. At least ten counts were recorded for this clonotype. Its antigen remains unidentified. Nothing much larger sits one base from this clone, and base qualities are not available. cDNA synthesis used template-switch 5'RACE with a primer carrying a 10-nucleotide random unique molecular identifier tagging each TCR transcript. Every sequencing run yielded over 170 million TCR-beta sequences covering 15-18 subjects. Total RNA was extracted with the RNeasy kit. TCR-beta VDJ regions were amplified with primers for the TCR constant region and the 5'RACE anchor, using the KAPA Real-time Library Amplification kit. Sample indexes and Illumina adaptors were added in a first PCR, after which library yield was increased in a second PCR. After Ampure bead purification, the roughly 650 bp TCR product was size-selected on a 2% E-gel SizeSelection system. Before pooling, libraries had their quality checked on a Bioanalyzer, their concentration measured with Qubit, and their quantity determined with the Kapa Library Quantification kit. An Illumina HiSeq 2500 sequenced the libraries paired-end 2 x 150 bp. To increase sequence diversity, about 25-31% phiX was spiked into each library pool. The study's processing was this. The quality-filtered reads were processed with the UMI-based MiGEC pipeline, whose error correction step removed more than 80% of the raw TCR sequences. VDJ genes were aligned to IMGT germline references, and each clonotype was defined by a unique CDR3 amino acid sequence together with V-J genes. Clonal expansion, Shannon diversity, and CDR3 relatedness (CalcPairwiseDistances, ClusterSamples) were evaluated with VDJtools, and phylogenetic trees were built with CLCbio workbench. Expanded clones were defined as having at least 8 unique UMIs, based on coefficient-of-variation modelling across technical triplicates. TCRdb applied fastp at Q25 and MiXCR to the public reads, then kept only in-frame beta chains. Each entry merges the rows of one CDR3 protein and shows their most common DNA and genes. TCRdb, not the authors, supplied the V and J calls. This sample comprises 35,000 to 45,000 distinct CDR3 sequences, roughly 10% of them detected only once. Over 3.5% of the sample is taken by the ten largest.

This entry belongs to a study of neurological immune-mediated disorders (dated by TCRdb to the late 2010s). About the investigation overall: Using UMI-based sequencing, the study compared peripheral blood TCR-beta repertoires from patients with HTLV-I-associated myelopathy (HAM/TSP), patients with multiple sclerosis, and healthy controls. The roughly 110 TCR-beta libraries covered PBMC samples along with longitudinal samples, technical triplicates, and paired sorted CD4+ and CD8+ T-cell subsets. The cohort comprised about 68 subjects: roughly 15 HAM/TSP patients, around 34 multiple sclerosis patients and around 20 healthy controls. What the study reported, not specific to this receptor: Expanded clones from different subjects shared no identical CDR3 amino acid sequences, which suggests that TCR-beta repertoires were private in all groups. TCR clonal expansion was greatest in HAM/TSP patients and smallest in MS patients, who ranked below even healthy controls.

For the sorted-subset TCR libraries, the starting material was about 950,000 sorted CD4+ or CD8+ T cells. Peripheral blood was subjected to Ficoll-Hypaque density gradient centrifugation to isolate PBMCs, which were then cryopreserved in liquid nitrogen. The study also sequenced paired sorted CD4+ and CD8+ subsets from healthy controls, HAM/TSP patients and MS patients. Sample: CD4+ T cells from blood. The receptor was derived from a woman aged 25-40 years with HTLV-1-associated myelopathy (HAM/TSP).

The DNA sequence is as follows: TGTGCCAGCAGCAAAAAATACAGGGGTGGTAATTCACCCCTCCACTTT. It translates as CASSKKYRGGNSPLHF. The rearranged segments are TRBV7-8 and TRBJ1-6, with 7 junctional bases fitting TRBD1. The CDR3 holds 16 amino acids from the cysteine to the phenylalanine. Only the CDR3 part of the read is kept: 48 bases, read in frame from the first base. V and J are trimmed by 5 bases and 6 bases, and the gene matches miss 10 bases of the junction. Per the germline V gene, SGHVS is the CDR1 and FQNEAQ is the CDR2.